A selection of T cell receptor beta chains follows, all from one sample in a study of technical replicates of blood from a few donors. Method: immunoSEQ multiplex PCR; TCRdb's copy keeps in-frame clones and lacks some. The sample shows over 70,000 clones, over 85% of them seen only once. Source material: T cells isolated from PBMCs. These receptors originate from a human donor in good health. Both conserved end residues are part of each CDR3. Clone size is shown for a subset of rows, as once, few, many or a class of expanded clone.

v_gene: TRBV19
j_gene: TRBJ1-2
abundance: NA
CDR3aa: CATVTGEDGYTF

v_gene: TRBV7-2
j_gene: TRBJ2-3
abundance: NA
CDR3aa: CASSFGLALDTQYF

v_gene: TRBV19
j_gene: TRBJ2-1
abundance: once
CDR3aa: CASSIGGTYYNEQFF

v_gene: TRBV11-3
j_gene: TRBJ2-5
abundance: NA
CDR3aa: CASSLEPGEETQYF

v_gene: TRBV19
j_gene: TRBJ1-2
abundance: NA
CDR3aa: CACHAGYNYGYTF

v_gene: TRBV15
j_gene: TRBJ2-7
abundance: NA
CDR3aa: CATRARGQGIYEQYF

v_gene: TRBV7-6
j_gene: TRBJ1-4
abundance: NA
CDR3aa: CASSPPGAFNEKLFF

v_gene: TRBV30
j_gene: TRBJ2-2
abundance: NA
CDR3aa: CAWSIRGGELFF

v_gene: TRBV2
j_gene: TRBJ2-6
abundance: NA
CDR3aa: CASSVLGQFYSGANVLTF

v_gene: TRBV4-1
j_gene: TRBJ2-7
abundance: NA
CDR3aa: CASSQSRSPAYEQYF

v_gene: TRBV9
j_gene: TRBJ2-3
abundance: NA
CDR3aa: CASSGGLAGVSDTQYF

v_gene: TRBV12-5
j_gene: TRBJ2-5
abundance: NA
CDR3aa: CASGLGDRGEETQYF

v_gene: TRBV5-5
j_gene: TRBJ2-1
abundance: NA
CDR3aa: CASSRGQGVNNEQFF

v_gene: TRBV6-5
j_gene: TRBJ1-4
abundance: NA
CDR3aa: CASSYLPLATNEKLFF

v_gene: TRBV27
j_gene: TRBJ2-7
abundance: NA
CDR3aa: CASSISTGDSYEQYF

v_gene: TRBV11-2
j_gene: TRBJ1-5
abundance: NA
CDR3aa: CASSRGQGWPYSNQPQHF

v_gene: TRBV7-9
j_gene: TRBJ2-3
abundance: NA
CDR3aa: CASSNLAGGSDTQYF

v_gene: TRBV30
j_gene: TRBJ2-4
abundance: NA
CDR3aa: CAWSVNNIQYF

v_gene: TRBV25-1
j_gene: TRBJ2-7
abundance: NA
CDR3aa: CASSVTGGPGEQYF

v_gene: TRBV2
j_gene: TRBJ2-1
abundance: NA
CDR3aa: CASSRQGGNEQFF

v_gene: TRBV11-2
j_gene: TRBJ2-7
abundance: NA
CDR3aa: CASSFGTSGSYEQYF

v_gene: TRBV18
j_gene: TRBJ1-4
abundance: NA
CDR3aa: CASSPLGRGTNEKLFF

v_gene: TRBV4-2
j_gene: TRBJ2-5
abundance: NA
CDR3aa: CASSQELAGGSQYF

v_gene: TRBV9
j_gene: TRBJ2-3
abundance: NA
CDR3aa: CASSVATSGFTDTQYF

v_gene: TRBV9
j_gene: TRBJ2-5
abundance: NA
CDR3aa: CASSPLGGVETQYF

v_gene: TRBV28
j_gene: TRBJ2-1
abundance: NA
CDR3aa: CASSFGGGNEQFF

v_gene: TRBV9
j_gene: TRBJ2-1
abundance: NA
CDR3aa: CASTSGGVLEQFF

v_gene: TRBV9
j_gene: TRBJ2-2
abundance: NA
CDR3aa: CASSAQGLRTGELFF

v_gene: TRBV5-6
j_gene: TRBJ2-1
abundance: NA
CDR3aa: CASSYTSSSYNEQFF

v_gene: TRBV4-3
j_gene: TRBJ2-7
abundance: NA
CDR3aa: CASSQFTGSDEQYF

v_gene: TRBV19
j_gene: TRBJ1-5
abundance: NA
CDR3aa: CASSILTGENQPQHF

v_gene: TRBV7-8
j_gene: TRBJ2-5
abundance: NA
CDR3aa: CASSTTDRGETQYF

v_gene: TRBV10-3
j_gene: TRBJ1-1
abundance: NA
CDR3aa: CAISESGVNTEAFF

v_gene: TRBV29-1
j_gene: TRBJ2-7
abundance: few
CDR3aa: CSVLAPSYEQYF

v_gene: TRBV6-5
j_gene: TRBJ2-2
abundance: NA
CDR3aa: CASRGLAGHRELFF

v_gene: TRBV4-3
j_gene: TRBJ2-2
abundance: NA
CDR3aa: CASSQNSGGVGELFF

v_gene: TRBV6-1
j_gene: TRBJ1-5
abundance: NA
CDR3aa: CASSREAGRNQPQHF

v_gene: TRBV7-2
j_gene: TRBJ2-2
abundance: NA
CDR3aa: CASSLWAVGVTGELFF